This T cell receptor (beta chain) originates from a study of CD4 T cells in relation to SARS-CoV-2 and coronaviruses (dated by TCRdb to the early 2020s). Describing the broader study: In the ViraFEST assay, PBMCs were grown with antigen for roughly ten days, and TCR beta CDR3s were then sequenced to identify antigen-specific clonal expansions. The Adaptive Biotechnologies TCR-sequencing kit was used to sequence samples from a few pre-COVID donors and the naive versus memory experiments, whereas other data were Illumina-based. Shared crossreactive spike epitopes were mapped to their HLA restriction using patient-derived lymphoblastoid cell lines. For other donors in the study, expansion assays were sequenced with a different, Illumina-based TCR-beta assay. An HIV-1 Nef peptide pool or a no-peptide culture served as the negative reference condition. At the level of individual TCR clonotypes, the study evaluated whether memory CD4+ T cells crossreact between the spike proteins of SARS-CoV-2 and those of common cold coronaviruses.

Reading from cysteine to phenylalanine, the CDR3 counts 13 amino acids. Just CDR3 DNA is preserved here, 39 bases in frame from base 1. Trimming costs V 4 bases and J 3 bases, and their ends lie 9 bases apart. Beyond this particular receptor, the publication reports: Since the crossreactivity analysis centred on spike protein, crossreactivity against other viral proteins was not assessed. Crossreactive clones showed significantly weaker SARS-CoV-2-driven expansion than monoreactive clones, consistent with antigenic imprinting. Roughly 64% of donors had memory CD4+ clonotypes that crossrecognized SARS-CoV-2 and at least one common cold coronavirus spike. The study was limited by small numbers of patients and tested TCRs. No donor contributed both pre-pandemic and post-infection samples, which limited tracing the source of pre-existing responses.

The library was produced with the immunoSEQ multiplex PCR assay. Concerning the study's data processing: During preprocessing, nonproductive sequences were discarded, as were any CDR3s that did not begin with C, did not end with F or W, or were shorter than 7 amino acids. The MANAFEST web app was used to call antigen-specific clonotypes on the basis of expansion compared with the reference and with other culture wells. A clone counted as positive if significantly expanded in 2 of 3 replicate wells versus the reference culture at FDR below 0.05. Positive clones also required significant expansion versus all other tandem wells and an odds ratio above 5. CDR3 homology was measured as pairwise Levenshtein distance, computed with the stringdist R package after trimming three terminal residues from each end. In its TCRdb copy, this immuneACCESS table keeps in-frame sequences only and misses some clones. Where compared with another copy, unresolved V genes explain less than half of these, and the others have no known cause. Clonal size and the V and J genes are those of that table, whereas D and trimming came from the DNA. Present in this sample are 20,000 to 25,000 clones, just over 65% of which were seen just once. Roughly 19% of the sample is taken by the ten largest.

CD4+ T cells from unexposed donors were collected before the COVID-19 pandemic (2011-2018). After less than 13 days of culture, CD4+ T cells were isolated with the EasySep CD4+ T cell isolation kit. As far as cell numbers permitted, CD4+ T cells from unexposed donors were tested for reactivity against SARS-CoV-2 S and N as well as four spike pools from common cold coronaviruses. Each well received under 2.5 million PBMCs, cultured in IMDM supplemented with 5% human AB serum and roughly 10 IU/ml IL-2. Half of the culture medium was replaced with fresh IL-2-containing medium on days 3 and 7. Each peptide culture condition was generally run in triplicate replicate wells. Leukapheresis product for the unexposed donors was bought commercially. PBMCs were isolated from leukapheresis product or whole blood by Ficoll-Paque PLUS gradient centrifugation. PBMCs were either cryopreserved at -140°C or used fresh in the expansion assay. The QIAamp Micro DNA Kit was used to extract genomic DNA from the CD4+ T cells.

Turning to this clone: Its antigen remains unidentified. No base quality values were provided; no much bigger clone lies one nucleotide off.

Sequencing was done on a sample of CD4+ T cells from PBMCs, cultured in vitro. This sequence uses TRBV12-3 or TRBV12-4 and TRBJ1-1; a tentative D call is TRBD1 (5 bases match). The receptor's source is a human donor in good health. The CDR3 protein sequence reads: CASSSGTHTEAFF. The DNA sequence follows: TGTGCCAGCAGTTCAGGGACGCACACTGAAGCTTTCTTT.